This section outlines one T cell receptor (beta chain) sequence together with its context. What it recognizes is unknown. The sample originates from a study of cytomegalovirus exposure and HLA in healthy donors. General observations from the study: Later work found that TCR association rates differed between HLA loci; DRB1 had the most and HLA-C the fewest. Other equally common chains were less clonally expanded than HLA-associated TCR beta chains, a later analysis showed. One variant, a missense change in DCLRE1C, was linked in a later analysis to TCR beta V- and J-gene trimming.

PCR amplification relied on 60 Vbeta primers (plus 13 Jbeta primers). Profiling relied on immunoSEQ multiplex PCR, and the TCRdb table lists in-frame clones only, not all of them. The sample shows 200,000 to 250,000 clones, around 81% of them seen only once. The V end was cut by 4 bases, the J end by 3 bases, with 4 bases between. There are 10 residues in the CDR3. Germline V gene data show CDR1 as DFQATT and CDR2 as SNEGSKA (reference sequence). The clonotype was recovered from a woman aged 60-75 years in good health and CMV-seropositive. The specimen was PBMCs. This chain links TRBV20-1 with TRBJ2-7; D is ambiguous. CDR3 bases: TGCAGTGCTATGAGCTACGAGCAGTACTTC. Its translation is CSAMSYEQYF.